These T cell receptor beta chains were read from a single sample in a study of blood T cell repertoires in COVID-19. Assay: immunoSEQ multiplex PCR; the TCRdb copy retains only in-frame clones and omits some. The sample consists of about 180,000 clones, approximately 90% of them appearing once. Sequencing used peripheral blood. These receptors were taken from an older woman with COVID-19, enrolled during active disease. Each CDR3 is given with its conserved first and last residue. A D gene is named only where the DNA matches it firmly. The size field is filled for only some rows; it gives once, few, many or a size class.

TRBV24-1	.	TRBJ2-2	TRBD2	CATSVRLAVNTGELFF	TGTGCCACCAGTGTACGACTAGCGGTTAACACCGGGGAGCTGTTTTTT
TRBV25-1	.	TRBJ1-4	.	CASSDGIRQPTNEKLFF	TGTGCCAGCAGTGATGGGATCCGACAGCCAACTAATGAAAAACTGTTTTTT
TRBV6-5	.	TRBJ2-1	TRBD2	CATRSGLAQANEQFF	TGTGCAACCCGGTCGGGACTAGCGCAAGCCAATGAGCAGTTCTTC
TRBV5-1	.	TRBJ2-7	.	CASSSPQRPGEQYF	TGCGCCAGCAGCTCCCCGCAGCGACCGGGCGAGCAGTACTTC
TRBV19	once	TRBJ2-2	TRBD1	CASSTRQGAEYTGELFF	TGTGCCAGTAGTACACGACAGGGGGCGGAATACACCGGGGAGCTGTTTTTT
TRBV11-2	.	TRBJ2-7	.	CASSLELWQGREYF	TGTGCCAGCAGCTTAGAACTGTGGCAGGGCCGGGAGTACTTC
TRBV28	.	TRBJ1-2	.	CASSFSGDYGYTF	TGTGCCAGCAGTTTTTCCGGGGACTATGGCTACACCTTC
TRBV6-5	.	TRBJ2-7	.	CASTTGQGSYEQYF	TGTGCCAGCACCACCGGCCAGGGGTCCTACGAGCAGTACTTC
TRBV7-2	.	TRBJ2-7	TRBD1	CASSLLSGTGSHEQYF	TGTGCCAGCAGCTTATTGTCGGGGACAGGGTCACACGAGCAGTACTTC
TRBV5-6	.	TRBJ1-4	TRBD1	CASSLSGQGLEKLFF	TGTGCCAGCAGCTTGTCGGGACAGGGGCTCGAAAAACTGTTTTTT
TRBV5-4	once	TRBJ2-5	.	CASSPGLRPQETQYF	TGTGCCAGCAGCCCGGGGTTGCGCCCTCAAGAGACCCAGTACTTC
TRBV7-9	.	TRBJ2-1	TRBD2	CASSSSGTSGRDEQFF	TGTGCCAGCAGCTCTTCCGGGACTAGCGGGAGGGATGAGCAGTTCTTC
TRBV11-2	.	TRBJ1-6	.	CASSLSGRGTSNSPLHF	TGTGCCAGCAGCTTATCGGGCAGGGGTACGAGTAATTCACCCCTCCACTTT
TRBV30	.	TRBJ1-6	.	CAWAPSGYHNSPLHF	TGTGCCTGGGCCCCTTCCGGGTACCATAATTCACCCCTCCACTTT
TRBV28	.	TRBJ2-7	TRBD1	CASSQWGSRGIPYEQYF	TGTGCCAGCAGTCAGTGGGGCAGCAGGGGGATCCCCTACGAGCAGTACTTC
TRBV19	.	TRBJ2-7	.	CASSSQGGSYEQYF	TGTGCCAGTAGCTCACAGGGGGGGTCCTACGAGCAGTACTTC
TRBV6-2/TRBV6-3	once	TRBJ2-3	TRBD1	CASSLQGLRADTQYF	TGTGCCAGCAGTTTACAGGGGTTGCGAGCAGATACGCAGTATTTT
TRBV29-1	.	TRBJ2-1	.	CSVYAAEAISYNEQFF	TGCAGCGTTTACGCGGCGGAGGCGATTTCTTACAATGAGCAGTTCTTC
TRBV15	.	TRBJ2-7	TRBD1	CATSTLGTGSYEQYF	TGTGCCACCAGCACCCTCGGGACAGGGTCCTACGAGCAGTACTTC
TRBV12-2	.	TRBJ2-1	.	CASRLAESSYNEQFF	TGTGCAAGTCGCTTAGCGGAGAGCTCCTACAATGAGCAGTTCTTC
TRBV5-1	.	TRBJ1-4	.	CASSLAFGREKLFF	TGCGCCAGCAGCTTGGCCTTCGGGAGGGAAAAACTGTTTTTT
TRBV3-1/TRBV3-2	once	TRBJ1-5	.	CASSQAGGNQPQHF	TGTGCCAGCAGCCAGGCCGGAGGCAATCAGCCCCAGCATTTT
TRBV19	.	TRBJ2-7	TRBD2	CASSPSWTSGDEQYF	TGTGCCAGTAGTCCCAGCTGGACTAGCGGGGACGAGCAGTACTTC
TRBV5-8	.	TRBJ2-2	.	CASSQNRAGELFF	TGTGCCAGCAGCCAGAATCGGGCCGGGGAGCTGTTTTTT
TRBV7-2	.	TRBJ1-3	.	CASSLGGGPGNTIYF	TGTGCCAGCAGCTTGGGAGGGGGGCCCGGAAACACCATATATTTT
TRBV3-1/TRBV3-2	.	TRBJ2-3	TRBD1	CASSPGQGTDTQYF	TGTGCCAGCAGCCCGGGACAGGGCACAGATACGCAGTATTTT
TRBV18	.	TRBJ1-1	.	CASSGGGNTEAFF	TGTGCCAGCTCAGGGGGGGGGAACACTGAAGCTTTCTTT
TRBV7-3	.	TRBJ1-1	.	CASSLSQDNGEAFF	TGTGCCAGCAGCTTATCACAGGATAATGGTGAAGCTTTCTTT
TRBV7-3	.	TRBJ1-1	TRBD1	CASSQQGAEKAFF	TGTGCCAGCAGCCAGCAGGGGGCGGAAAAAGCTTTCTTT
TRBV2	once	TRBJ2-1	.	CASSEAGGYNEQFF	TGTGCCAGCAGTGAGGCAGGGGGGTACAATGAGCAGTTCTTC
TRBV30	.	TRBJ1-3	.	CASRRVFSSGNTIYF	TGTGCCTCTCGGCGGGTTTTCTCGTCTGGAAACACCATATATTTT
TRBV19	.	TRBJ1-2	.	CASSNGGGYTF	TGTGCCAGTAGTAATGGGGGCGGCTACACCTTC
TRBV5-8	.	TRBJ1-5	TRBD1	CASPPTGYQPQHF	TGTGCCAGCCCTCCGACAGGGTATCAGCCCCAGCATTTT
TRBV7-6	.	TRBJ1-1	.	CASSLGQGVRAFF	TGTGCCAGCAGCTTAGGGCAGGGTGTGAGAGCTTTCTTT
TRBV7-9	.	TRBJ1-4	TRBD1	CASSSGTGNEKLFF	TGTGCCAGCAGCTCAGGGACAGGGAATGAAAAACTGTTTTTT
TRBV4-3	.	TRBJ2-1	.	CASSQDQGDEQFF	TGCGCCAGCAGCCAAGATCAAGGGGATGAGCAGTTCTTC
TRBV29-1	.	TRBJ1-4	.	CSAHQGTFEKLFF	TGCAGCGCTCACCAGGGGACGTTCGAAAAACTGTTTTTT
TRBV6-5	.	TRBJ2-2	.	CASTREGSGTGELFF	TGTGCCAGCACGCGGGAAGGGTCGGGGACCGGGGAGCTGTTTTTT
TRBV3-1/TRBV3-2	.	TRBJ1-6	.	CASSQAPQGSPLHF	TGTGCCAGCAGCCAAGCCCCCCAGGGGTCCCCCCTCCACTTT
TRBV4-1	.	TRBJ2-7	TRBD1	CASSQTSGTGGPGEQYF	TGCGCCAGCAGCCAAACCTCCGGGACAGGGGGCCCGGGCGAGCAGTACTTC
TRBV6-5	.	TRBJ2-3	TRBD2	CASSRREGSDTQYF	TGTGCCAGCAGTAGACGGGAGGGCTCAGATACGCAGTATTTT
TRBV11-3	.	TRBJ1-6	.	CASSLSFGSYNSPLHF	TGTGCCAGCAGCTTATCTTTCGGCTCCTATAATTCACCCCTCCACTTT
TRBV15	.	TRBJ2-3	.	CATSRVPELDTDTQYF	TGTGCCACCAGCAGAGTACCGGAGCTTGACACAGATACGCAGTATTTT
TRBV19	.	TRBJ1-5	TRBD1	CASSTLGQGSGQPQHF	TGTGCCAGTAGTACCCTGGGACAGGGATCGGGTCAGCCCCAGCATTTT
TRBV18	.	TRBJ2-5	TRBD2	CASSPRTLAGGETQYF	TGTGCCAGCTCACCAAGGACTCTAGCGGGAGGAGAGACCCAGTACTTC
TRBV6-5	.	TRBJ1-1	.	CASKQVWNTEAFF	TGTGCCAGCAAACAGGTGTGGAACACTGAAGCTTTCTTT
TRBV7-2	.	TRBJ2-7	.	CASSLVTGTYEQYF	TGTGCCAGCAGCTTAGTGACCGGGACCTACGAGCAGTACTTC
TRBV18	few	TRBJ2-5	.	CASSPLRGEGLETQYF	TGTGCCAGCTCCCCTCTGCGGGGAGAGGGATTAGAGACCCAGTACTTC
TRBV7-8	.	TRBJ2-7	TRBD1	CASRPGTGSYEQYF	TGTGCCAGCAGGCCCGGGACAGGGAGCTACGAGCAGTACTTC
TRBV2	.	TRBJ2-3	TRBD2	CASGLAGRDTQYF	TGTGCCAGTGGACTAGCGGGAAGAGATACGCAGTATTTT
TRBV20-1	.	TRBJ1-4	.	CSATQEKLFF	TGCAGTGCTACCCAGGAAAAACTGTTTTTT
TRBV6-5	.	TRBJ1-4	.	CASRINLNSNEKLFF	TGTGCCAGCAGGATAAATCTTAACAGTAATGAAAAACTGTTTTTT
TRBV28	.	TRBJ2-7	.	CASSFRYEQYF	TGTGCCAGCAGTTTCAGGTACGAGCAGTACTTC
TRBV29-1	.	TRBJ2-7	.	CSVGLGASEQYF	TGCAGCGTTGGGCTGGGGGCGAGCGAGCAGTACTTC
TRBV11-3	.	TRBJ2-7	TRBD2	CASSLASGGAYEQYF	TGTGCCAGCAGCTTAGCTAGCGGAGGGGCCTACGAGCAGTACTTC
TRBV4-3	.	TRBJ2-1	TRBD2	CASSQGGGGYNEQFF	TGCGCCAGCAGCCAAGGCGGGGGAGGCTACAATGAGCAGTTCTTC
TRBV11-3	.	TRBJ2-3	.	CASSSLYFAQYF	TGTGCCAGCAGCTCCCTTTATTTTGCGCAGTATTTT
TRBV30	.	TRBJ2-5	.	CAWSVRREETQYF	TGTGCCTGGAGTGTCCGCAGGGAAGAGACCCAGTACTTC
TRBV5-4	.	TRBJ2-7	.	CASSLGGYEQYF	TGTGCCAGCAGCCTAGGGGGATACGAGCAGTACTTC
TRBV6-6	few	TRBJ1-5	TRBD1	CASTLSGGIQPQHF	TGTGCCAGCACCCTTTCAGGGGGCATTCAGCCCCAGCATTTT